This T cell receptor (beta chain) stems from a study of T cell repertoires in aging, cancer and after chemotherapy. Turning to the study itself: Healthy donor repertoires were recorded over several months to years and showed clear clonal overlap. Study observations and caveats: Untreated cancer patients had significantly lower blood TCR diversity than age-matched healthy donors. In each cancer cohort, median generation probability increased across chemotherapy, suggesting thymic output rebounded. Loss of evenness, beyond lost richness, contributed to age-related TCR diversity decline in cancer patients.

Amplification of TCR beta used genomic DNA extracted from peripheral blood. As regards this clonotype: The antigen remains undetermined.

V was cut by 3 bases and J by 4 bases, with 10 bases left in between. Germline V lookup: CDR1 SGHDT, CDR2 YYEEEE. The CDR3 contains 13 residues. Multiplex touch-down PCR with TRB-A/B primers amplified rearranged V-D-J TRB sequences. TCRdb reanalysed the multiplex PCR reads using MiXCR and keeps one entry per CDR3 protein. This table has about 6,300 distinct CDR3 sequences, roughly 37% appearing once. The specimen sequenced was blood. The source is a human donor in good health. The chain combines TRBV5-6 with TRBJ1-2, with D unresolved. The CDR3 sequence: CASSSDDPYGYTF. In DNA, the CDR3 is TGTGCCAGCAGCTCAGACGATCCCTATGGCTACACCTTC.